The 18 T cell receptor beta chains below come from one sample, sequenced in a study of beta chain features in type 1 diabetes. Expressed TCRB transcripts were sequenced after all isolated RNA was converted to cDNA. Assay used: immunoSEQ multiplex PCR; TCRdb lists only in-frame clones, some missing. The table lists over 700,000 clones, about a sixth of them singletons. The sample comprised naive CD4+ T cells from blood. The receptors originated from a woman under 30 in good health.

In this sample, this clone turned up a few times. The gene calls are TRBV11-2 and TRBJ2-7; 8 nucleotides agree with TRBD2. This CDR3 comprises 15 residues. Per germline, CDR1 SGHAT and CDR2 FQNNGV. Germline trimming cut 4 bases from V and 0 bases from J; bases unmatched to any gene: 5. CDR3 in amino acids: CASSYTSGASYEQYF. The DNA for the CDR3 is TGTGCCAGCAGCTACACTAGCGGCGCCTCCTACGAGCAGTACTTC.

The chain has TRBV5-4 and TRBJ2-6; a weak D match, TRBD1 (6 bases). The CDR3 extends over 15 amino acids. Deletions cut 5 bases from V and 3 bases from J, with 12 bases between. Germline V gives CDR1 SGHNT, CDR2 YYREEE (reference sequence). Here the CDR3 reads CASSIGGSGANVLTF. DNA of the CDR3: TGTGCCAGCAGTATAGGGGGTAGTGGGGCCAACGTCCTGACTTTC.

With respect to this clone: The identical CDR3 is also encoded by other nucleotide sequences in the sample. V usage is TRBV5-1 and J usage is TRBJ2-1, with 12 bases aligning to TRBD2. From germline, CDR1 is SGHRS and CDR2 YFSETQ. Trimming cost V 4 bases and J 7 bases; bases outside gene matches: 3. The CDR3 covers 14 residues. CDR3: CASSPGLAGNEQFF. CDR3 coding DNA: TGCGCCAGCAGCCCAGGACTAGCGGGAAATGAGCAGTTCTTC.

The J gene is TRBJ2-2, the V gene TRBV7-8; weak D call: TRBD1 (6 bases). The CDR3 is made up of 19 amino acids. Trimming took off 5 bases at V and 4 bases at J, with 26 bases between the two ends. CDR1 is SGHVS, CDR2 FQNEAQ, per germline. The CDR3 loop is CASSPGTRFLTGGTGELFF. In DNA, the CDR3 is TGTGCCAGCAGCCCCGGGACACGGTTTTTGACAGGAGGCACCGGGGAGCTGTTTTTT.

This clone was counted between two and nine times. J is TRBJ2-7 and V is TRBV21-1; the D segment call TRBD1 is taken from the table without a DNA check. TRBV21-1 counts as a pseudogene. The CDR3 extends over 14 amino acids. The CDR3 here is CASFTQGASYEQYF. For the CDR3, the DNA is TGTGCCAGCTTCACTCAGGGGGCATCCTACGAGCAGTACTTC.

The chain couples TRBV27 to TRBJ2-3, with no clear D. CDR3 length equals 11 residues. Trimming left V 8 bases short and J 1 base short, with 4 bases between. Germline values: CDR1 MNHEY, CDR2 SMNVEV (reference sequence). The chain's CDR3 is CASGRTDTQYF. CDR3 coding DNA: TGTGCCAGCGGACGCACAGATACGCAGTATTTT.

This clone was counted between two and nine times. This chain connects TRBV7-2 to TRBJ1-2; no reliable D call. Germline lookup yields CDR1 SGHTA and CDR2 FQGNSA. The V end was cut by 1 base, the J end by 8 bases, with 20 bases between. The CDR3 is 16 amino acids. The CDR3 sequence: CASSLGEDSSLGGYTF. CDR3 sequence (DNA): TGTGCCAGCAGCTTAGGAGAAGACTCCTCCCTAGGAGGCTACACCTTC.

This clone was detected a few times. The chain employs TRBV27 and TRBJ2-7; TRBD2 matches 11 bases. V lost 5 bases to trimming and J lost 2 bases; unmatched junction nucleotides: 5. The length of the CDR3 is 15 residues. Germline assignment: CDR1 MNHEY and CDR2 SMNVEV (reference sequence). CDR3 sequence (DNA): TGTGCCAGCAGTCTAATTAGCGGGAGGGCCTACGAGCAGTACTTC. It translates to CASSLISGRAYEQYF.

The chain employs TRBV28 and TRBJ1-5; TRBD1 is a possible D gene (6 bases). Trimming took off 4 bases at V and 7 bases at J, with 8 bases between the two ends. Germline CDR1 and CDR2: MDHEN and SYDVKM. This CDR3 is 12 amino acids long. In DNA, the CDR3 is TGTGCCAGCAGTTCAACAGGGCAGCCCCAGCATTTT. As protein: CASSSTGQPQHF.

The chain couples TRBV6-6 to TRBJ2-1; 7 bases line up with TRBD2. Germline lookup yields CDR1 MNHNY and CDR2 SVGAGI (reference sequence). The V and J ends lost 0 bases and 10 bases, in that order; junction bases with no gene match: 3. The CDR3 length is 13 residues. The CDR3 is CASSYSMGLEQFF. The CDR3 DNA follows: TGTGCCAGCAGTTACTCAATGGGACTAGAGCAGTTCTTC.

The chain joins TRBV5-1 to TRBJ2-5, with TRBD2 as a possible D gene (6 bases). CDR1 and CDR2 from the germline V gene are SGHRS and YFSETQ. The V end was cut by 7 bases, the J end by 1 base, with 17 bases between. CDR3 length equals 15 residues. The CDR3 bases are TGCGCCAGCGGTTCCGGGAGTGGAGTCCAAGAGACCCAGTACTTC. The encoded protein is CASGSGSGVQETQYF.

This clone was seen only a few times. V is TRBV4-2 and J is TRBJ1-4, with D hard to call. Germline CDR1 LGHNA, CDR2 YNFKEQ. V was clipped by 4 bases and J by 7 bases, with 7 bases between them. The CDR3 contains 12 residues. The CDR3 DNA follows: TGTGCCAGCAGCCGCCGAGCTGAAAAACTGTTTTTT. Translating it yields CASSRRAEKLFF.

This clone was seen only a few times. CDR3 coding DNA: TGTGCCAGCAGCTTACACGGCAGGGGAATTTCTGAAGCTTTCTTT. Protein product: CASSLHGRGISEAFF. The J gene is TRBJ1-1, the V gene TRBV7-2; tentatively, D is TRBD1 (6 bases). The V end lost 2 bases, the J end lost 6 bases, and 16 bases lay between the germline ends. Germline values: CDR1 SGHTA, CDR2 FQGNSA. The CDR3 sequence is 15 residues long.

The V call is TRBV7-9, the J call TRBJ2-3; D remains ambiguous. The CDR3 has 19 residues. Germline CDR1 and CDR2: SEHNR and FQNEAQ (reference sequence). The germline V and J ends were trimmed by 5 bases and 0 bases, with 24 bases remaining between them. The CDR3 DNA sequence: TGTGCCAGCAGCCCAAGACTTGCGGTCAGAAGTACTAGCACAGATACGCAGTATTTT. Translated, it gives CASSPRLAVRSTSTDTQYF.

Notes on this clone: The junction departs from germline at one end; a sequencing error may be responsible. J is TRBJ2-7 and V is TRBV5-1, with 10 bases matching TRBD1. The length of the CDR3 is 15 residues. CDR1 and CDR2 from the germline V gene are SGHRS and YFSETQ. The CDR3 region is CASSLEGPGQGRGHF. In DNA form, the CDR3 reads TGCGCCAGCAGCTTGGAAGGACCGGGACAGGGGCGCGGGCACTTC.

This clone was recorded a few times. The chain has TRBV2 and TRBJ2-1; D is possibly TRBD2 (5 bases). The length of the CDR3 is 13 residues. V was cut by 8 bases and J by 2 bases, with 10 bases left in between. Germline CDR1 reads SNHLY; CDR2 reads FYNNEI. The CDR3 loop is CASVGEPYNEQFF. In nucleotides, the CDR3 is TGTGCCAGCGTCGGGGAACCCTACAATGAGCAGTTCTTC.

V and J are TRBV2 and TRBJ1-5, with D maybe TRBD1 (5 bases). Germline loops: CDR1 SNHLY, CDR2 FYNNEI. V was pared by 3 bases and J by 4 bases, with 7 bases between. CDR3 size: 13 residues. The CDR3 region is CASSEGRNQPQHF. The CDR3 DNA follows: TGTGCCAGCAGTGAGGGACGGAATCAGCCCCAGCATTTT.

The V and J genes are TRBV5-4 and TRBJ2-5; D is perhaps TRBD2 (6 bases). Trimming pared 9 bases from V and 5 bases from J, leaving 20 bases between. This CDR3 contains 14 residues. The germline gives CDR1 SGHNT, CDR2 YYREEE (reference sequence). In nucleotides, the CDR3 is TGTGCCAACCGCTGGAGGGCCCCTGGCGAGACCCAGTACTTC. It is translated as CANRWRAPGETQYF.